The 25 T cell receptor beta chains presented below share a single source sample, sequenced in a study of cytomegalovirus exposure and HLA in healthy donors. The PCR contained 60 Vbeta and 13 Jbeta primers. Sequencing used immunoSEQ multiplex PCR; TCRdb keeps in-frame clones, though not all of them. The sample includes approximately 150,000 clones, roughly 80% of them seen just once. The specimen was PBMCs. All receptors come from a woman between 25 and 40 years old in good health and CMV-seronegative.

This rearrangement joins TRBV7-4 to TRBJ1-5, with 8 bases that match TRBD1. Germline V lookup: CDR1 SGHVT, CDR2 SQSDAQ. This CDR3 has 18 residues. Unmatched junction bases numbered 8, after V lost 1 base and J lost 0 bases. The CDR3 reads CASSLDRGEVGSNQPQHF. The CDR3 coding sequence is TGTGCCAGCAGCTTAGACAGGGGGGAGGTGGGTAGCAATCAGCCCCAGCATTTT.

This chain joins TRBV7-2 and TRBJ2-3; TRBD2 matches 9 bases. Germline V gene sequence: CDR1 SGHTA, CDR2 FQGNSA. The CDR3 contains 16 residues. Trimming at V came to 1 base and at J to 6 bases, leaving 8 bases not matched to a gene. The CDR3 DNA reads TGTGCCAGCAGCTTAGTAGGGACTAGCCGCAGGGATACGCAGTATTTT. Translated, it gives CASSLVGTSRRDTQYF.

CDR3 sequence (DNA): TGTGCCAGCTCACCCGTTGCTAGCGGGATGAGGGGCTACGAGCAGTACTTC. This translates into CASSPVASGMRGYEQYF. This chain links TRBV18 with TRBJ2-7, with TRBD2 matching over 9 bases. The CDR3 runs 17 residues. Germline V lookup: CDR1 KGHSH, CDR2 LQKENI. Trimming took 3 bases from V and 3 from J; bases not matched to a gene: 12.

This chain connects TRBV18 to TRBJ1-2, with 8 bases fitting TRBD1. Germline V gene lookup returns CDR1 KGHSH and CDR2 LQKENI. This CDR3 spans 13 amino acids. Germline trimming cut 8 bases from V and 3 bases from J; bases unmatched to any gene: 5. In DNA form, the CDR3 reads TGTGCCAGCCGGGCAGGGGGCGACTATGGCTACACCTTC. Translating gives CASRAGGDYGYTF.

This chain uses TRBV27 with TRBJ2-6; 7 bases map to TRBD2. The CDR3 is 17 residues long. Germline V gene sequence: CDR1 MNHEY, CDR2 SMNVEV (reference sequence). Trimming cost V 4 bases and J 1 base; bases outside gene matches: 7. CDR3 bases: TGTGCCAGCAGTTCCCCCCGGGGAGGGTCTGGGGCCAACGTCCTGACTTTC. Translated, it gives CASSSPRGGSGANVLTF.

V is TRBV7-9 and J is TRBJ2-7, with TRBD1 identical over 10 bases. V dropped 8 bases and J dropped 4; count of bases not matched to a gene: 11. Germline assignment: CDR1 SEHNR and CDR2 FQNEAQ (reference sequence). The CDR3 consists of 15 residues. The CDR3 is CASRHIRDRGYEQYF. The DNA of the CDR3 is TGTGCCAGCCGACACATCCGGGACAGGGGTTACGAGCAGTACTTC.

V gene TRBV2 combines with J gene TRBJ2-2; weak D call: TRBD2 (6 bases). Looked up from germline, CDR1 is SNHLY and CDR2 is FYNNEI. V gave up 1 base and J gave up 5 bases, with 11 bases separating them. The CDR3 extends over 15 amino acids. CDR3 sequence reads: CASSEGSGRTGELFF. Here the CDR3 DNA reads TGTGCCAGCAGTGAAGGGTCAGGGAGGACCGGGGAGCTGTTTTTT.

This sequence joins TRBV27 and TRBJ1-6; D not resolved. The germline V gene has CDR1 MNHEY and CDR2 SMNVEV (reference sequence). This CDR3 comprises 13 residues. Between the trimmed V and J ends, which lost 6 bases and 10 bases, there was a span of 13 bases. CDR3 loop: CASSPSRRSPLHF. Written as DNA, the CDR3 is TGTGCCAGCAGCCCTAGCCGCAGATCACCCCTCCACTTT.

The chain has TRBV30 and TRBJ2-3, with no clear D. Per the germline V gene, CDR1 is GTSNPN and CDR2 is SVGIG (reference sequence). The CDR3 consists of 13 residues. Between the trimmed V and J ends, which lost 4 bases and 2 bases, there was a span of 10 bases. CDR3 in DNA: TGTGCCTGGATTCGCGGTGACACAGATACGCAGTATTTT. This encodes CAWIRGDTDTQYF.

This chain connects TRBV4-1 to TRBJ2-3, with 10 bases aligning to TRBD1. Germline values: CDR1 MGHRA, CDR2 YSYEKL. V dropped 5 bases and J dropped 1; count of bases not matched to a gene: 9. The CDR3 is made up of 17 amino acids. The CDR3 protein is CASSVRFGTGGTDTQYF. The CDR3 nucleotides read TGCGCCAGCAGCGTTAGATTTGGGACAGGGGGCACAGATACGCAGTATTTT.

The chain combines TRBV30 with TRBJ1-6; tentatively, D is TRBD1 (6 bases). The germline V and J ends were trimmed by 2 bases and 2 bases, with 10 bases remaining between them. Germline V gene sequence: CDR1 GTSNPN, CDR2 SVGIG (reference sequence). The CDR3 loop spans 15 amino acids. Here the CDR3 reads CAWSLAGAYNSPLHF. DNA for the CDR3: TGTGCCTGGAGTCTGGCAGGGGCCTATAATTCACCCCTCCACTTT. The full variable domain, completed using reference TRBV30 and TRBJ1-6, is SQTIHQWPATLVQPVGSPLSLECTVEGTSNPNLYWYRQAAGRGLQLLFYSVGIGQISSEVPQNLSASRPQDRQFILSSKKLLLSDSGFYLCAWSLAGAYNSPLHFGNGTRLTVT.

The V gene is TRBV29-1, the J gene TRBJ1-1; TRBD1 aligns across 11 bases. The trim removed 0 bases at V and 1 base at J, leaving 13 bases unmatched. The germline CDR1 and CDR2 sequences are SQVTM and ANQGSEA. The length of the CDR3 is 19 residues. The CDR3 reads CSVEEGQDRGRSPNTEAFF. The DNA of the CDR3 is TGCAGCGTTGAAGAGGGTCAGGACAGGGGGCGAAGTCCGAACACTGAAGCTTTCTTT.

The genes are TRBV18 and TRBJ1-1; 8 nucleotides line up with TRBD1. Germline lookup yields CDR1 KGHSH and CDR2 LQKENI. V was clipped by 0 bases and J by 4 bases; unmatched bases: 4. The CDR3 spans 15 residues. Written as DNA, the CDR3 is TGTGCCAGCTCACCACCGACAGGGGTGGTCACTGAAGCTTTCTTT. This sequence encodes CASSPPTGVVTEAFF.

This clone was counted between two and nine times. V and J are TRBV25-1 and TRBJ2-1; 7 nucleotides match TRBD1. Trimming removed 5 bases from V and 0 bases from J; junction bases left unmatched: 1. This CDR3 comprises 14 residues. From germline, CDR1 is MGHDK and CDR2 SYGVNS. In DNA form, the CDR3 reads TGTGCCAGCAGTAAGGGGGCCTCCTACAATGAGCAGTTCTTC. This sequence encodes CASSKGASYNEQFF.

The gene calls are TRBV11-3 and TRBJ2-7; D is possibly TRBD1 (6 bases). Looked up from germline, CDR1 is SGHNT and CDR2 is YENEEA. The V end was cut by 5 bases, the J end by 1 base, with 9 bases between. The CDR3 runs 13 residues. This CDR3 reads CASSRGQSYEQYF. The CDR3 DNA follows: TGTGCCAGCAGCAGGGGACAATCCTACGAGCAGTACTTC.

This clone was observed once. This chain links TRBV11-1 with TRBJ2-7; D is perhaps TRBD1 (5 bases). The V gene lost 6 bases and the J gene lost 2 bases, with 14 bases spanning the gap. CDR3 length: 14 amino acids. Germline V gene lookup returns CDR1 SGHAT and CDR2 FQDESV (reference sequence). Here the CDR3 DNA reads TGTGCCAGCAGATACCGGAAGGGGCCCTACGAGCAGTACTTC. Protein product: CASRYRKGPYEQYF.

The rearrangement uses TRBV15 and TRBJ2-3; 7 nucleotides match TRBD1. The CDR3 spans 17 residues. CDR1 is LNHNV and CDR2 is YYDKDF in the germline V gene (reference sequence). V dropped 0 bases and J dropped 6; count of bases not matched to a gene: 12. CDR3: CATSREGDREGWDTQYF. The CDR3 DNA reads as TGTGCCACCAGCAGAGAGGGCGACAGGGAAGGTTGGGATACGCAGTATTTT.

This clone was detected once. The chain links TRBV5-5 to TRBJ1-1; no definite D call. This CDR3 comprises 14 residues. The germline V gene has CDR1 SGHKS and CDR2 YYEKEE (reference sequence). The V gene lost 5 bases and the J gene lost 2 bases, with 13 bases spanning the gap. This chain's CDR3 is CASRTFTANTEAFF. Written as DNA, the CDR3 is TGTGCCAGCAGGACATTCACAGCAAACACTGAAGCTTTCTTT.

V is TRBV6-1 and J is TRBJ2-1; 13 bases match TRBD2. The CDR3 length is 15 residues. V gave up 10 bases and J gave up 0 bases; unmatched junction bases: 3. Germline lookup yields CDR1 MNHNS and CDR2 SASEGT. The CDR3: CAIGTSGISYNEQFF. The CDR3, as DNA: TGTGCCATCGGGACTAGCGGGATCTCCTACAATGAGCAGTTCTTC.

The gene calls are TRBV13 and TRBJ1-2; D unclear. The CDR3 consists of 12 residues. V was trimmed by 0 bases and J by 5 bases, leaving 4 bases between them. CDR1 and CDR2 (germline): PRHDT, FYEKMQ (reference sequence). Written as DNA, the CDR3 is TGTGCCAGCAGCTTAGGACAGTATGGCTACACCTTC. Its translation: CASSLGQYGYTF.

The rearrangement joins TRBV19 to TRBJ1-1; TRBD1 aligns across 9 bases. Germline CDR1 and CDR2: LNHDA and SQIVND (reference sequence). The CDR3 is made up of 16 amino acids. Trimming removed 9 bases from V and 1 base from J; junction bases left unmatched: 12. The CDR3 DNA reads TGTGCCAGCAAAATAAACAGGGGGCAGGGGAACACTGAAGCTTTCTTT. Encoded protein: CASKINRGQGNTEAFF. Full variable domain (rest looked up from reference TRBV19 and TRBJ1-1): DGGITQSPKYLFRKEGQNVTLSCEQNLNHDAMYWYRQDPGQGLRLIYYSQIVNDFQKGDIAEGYSVSREKKESFPLTVTSAQKNPTAFYLCASKINRGQGNTEAFFGQGTRLTVV.

The rearrangement uses TRBV6-5 and TRBJ2-7; D possibly corresponds to TRBD1 (6 bases). This CDR3 region has 16 residues. Trimming removed 0 bases from V and 5 bases from J, with 17 bases in between. Germline V CDR1 and CDR2: MNHEY, SVGAGI. This CDR3 is CASSYSKAGAYDEQYF. The CDR3 DNA sequence: TGTGCCAGCAGTTACTCGAAAGCAGGGGCTTACGACGAGCAGTACTTC.

V gene TRBV11-3 combines with J gene TRBJ2-3; the D gene is possibly TRBD1 (5 bases). V was trimmed by 2 bases and J by 2 bases, leaving 8 bases between them. The CDR3 is made up of 14 amino acids. Germline values: CDR1 SGHNT, CDR2 YENEEA. CDR3 bases: TGTGCCAGCAGCTTATCAGGGTACACAGATACGCAGTATTTT. Amino acids: CASSLSGYTDTQYF.

The CDR3 DNA reads as TGCGCCAGCAGCCAACAGCAGGGACAGGCCTACGAGCAGTACTTC. The encoded protein is CASSQQQGQAYEQYF. The genes are TRBV4-1 and TRBJ2-7; 8 bases match TRBD1. The CDR3 totals 15 residues. V was pared by 2 bases and J by 2 bases, with 5 bases of the junction left unmatched. Germline CDR1 is MGHRA and CDR2 is YSYEKL.

A few counts support this clone. The chain employs TRBV6-5 and TRBJ1-1; 9 bases agree with TRBD1. Germline values: CDR1 MNHEY, CDR2 SVGAGI. The CDR3 is 14 residues long. V shed 6 bases and J 5 bases; nucleotides not matched to a gene: 7. The CDR3 region has the DNA TGTGCCAGCAGGAAAGGACAGGGGTGGACTGAAGCTTTCTTT. The encoded protein is CASRKGQGWTEAFF.